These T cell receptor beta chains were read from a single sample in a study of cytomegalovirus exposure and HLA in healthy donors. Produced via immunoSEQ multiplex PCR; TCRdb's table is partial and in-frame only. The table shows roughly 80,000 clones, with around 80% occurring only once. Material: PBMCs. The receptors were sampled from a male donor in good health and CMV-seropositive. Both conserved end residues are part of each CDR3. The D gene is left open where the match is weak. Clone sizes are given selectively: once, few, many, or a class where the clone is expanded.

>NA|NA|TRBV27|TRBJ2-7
TGTGCCAGCAACATGGGGGCTAGCCTTAGGGGTTACGAGCAGTACTTC
CASNMGASLRGYEQYF
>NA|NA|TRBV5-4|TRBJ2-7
TGTGCCAGCAGCTTGGGCCGGTTCTACGAGCAGTACTTC
CASSLGRFYEQYF
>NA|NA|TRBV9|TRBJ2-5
TGTGCCAGCAGCGTAGAGTGGTCCGGGGAGACCCAGTACTTC
CASSVEWSGETQYF
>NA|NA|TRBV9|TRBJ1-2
TGTGCCAGCAGCGTAGGGGCAGGGGTCACGGACTATGGCTACACCTTC
CASSVGAGVTDYGYTF
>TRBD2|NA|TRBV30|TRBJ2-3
TGTGCCTGGGGACTCGGACTAGCTCCAGATACGCAGTATTTT
CAWGLGLAPDTQYF
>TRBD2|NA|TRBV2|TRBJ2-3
TGTGCCAGCAGTGTCGGGACTAGCGGAGGCACAGATACGCAGTATTTT
CASSVGTSGGTDTQYF
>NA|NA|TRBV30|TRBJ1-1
TGTGCCTGGAGCCGCGGGGGGAACACTGAAGCTTTCTTT
CAWSRGGNTEAFF
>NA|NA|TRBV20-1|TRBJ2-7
TGCAGTGCCAATTCTCTCCTACGAGCAGGATTC
CSANSLLRAGF
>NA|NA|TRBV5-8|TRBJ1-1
TGTGCCTCCACCGGGGGGCTGAACACTGAAGCTTTCTTT
CASTGGLNTEAFF
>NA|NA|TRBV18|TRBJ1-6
TGTGCCAGCTCACCACGATCGGGGTCCGATAATTCACCCCTCCACTTT
CASSPRSGSDNSPLHF
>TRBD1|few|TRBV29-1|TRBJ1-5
TGCAGCGTTCAGGGGGATGGCAATCAGCCCCAGCATTTT
CSVQGDGNQPQHF
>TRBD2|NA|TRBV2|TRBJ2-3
TGTGCCAGCACCGGTAGCGGGGGAGATACAGGGACGCAGTATTTT
CASTGSGGDTGTQYF
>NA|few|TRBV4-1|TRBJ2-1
TGCGCCAGCAGCCAAGAGAACCGCCGCAGGTCGAAACAGTTCTTC
CASSQENRRRSKQFF
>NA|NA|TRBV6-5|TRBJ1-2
TGTGCCAGCAGTTTACTCAAGAACTCTAACTATGGCTACACCTTC
CASSLLKNSNYGYTF
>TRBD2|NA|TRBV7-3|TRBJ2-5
TGTGCCAGCAGCTTAAATGCGGGGGGCCTAGAGACCCAGTACTTC
CASSLNAGGLETQYF
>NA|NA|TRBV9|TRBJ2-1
TGTGCCAGCAGCGTCAGTGGCAGATACAATGAGCAGTTCTTC
CASSVSGRYNEQFF
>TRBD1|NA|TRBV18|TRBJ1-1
TGTGCCAGCTCACCCCAACAGGGGAAAGCCGACACTGAAGCTTTCTTT
CASSPQQGKADTEAFF
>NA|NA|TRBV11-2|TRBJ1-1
TGTGCCAGCAGCGTAGGTCCAGGGGCCACTGAAGCTTTCTTT
CASSVGPGATEAFF
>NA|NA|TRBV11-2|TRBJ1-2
TGTGCCAGCAGCCAATCGACAGGTTGGGGAGGCTACACCTTC
CASSQSTGWGGYTF
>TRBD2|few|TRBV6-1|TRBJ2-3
TGTGCCGGCAAGCGGGGCAGGGCAGATACGCAGTATTTT
CAGKRGRADTQYF
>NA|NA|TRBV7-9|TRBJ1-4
TGTGCCAGCAGCTCCCTTGGACAGACTAATGAAAAACTGTTTTTT
CASSSLGQTNEKLFF
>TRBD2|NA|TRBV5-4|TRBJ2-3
TGTGCCAGCAGCCACCCAAGAGCGGGGGGGCCAGATACGCAGTATTTT
CASSHPRAGGPDTQYF
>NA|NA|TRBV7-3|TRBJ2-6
TGTGCCAGCAGCTTAACGCGCCTTGGGGCCAACGTCCTGACTTTC
CASSLTRLGANVLTF
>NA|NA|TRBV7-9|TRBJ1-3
TGTGCCAGCAGGCGGGGCAGCTCTGGAAACACCATATATTTT
CASRRGSSGNTIYF
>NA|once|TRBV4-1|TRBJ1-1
TGCGCCAGCAGCCCCGGACAGATTATGAACACTGAAGCTTTCTTT
CASSPGQIMNTEAFF
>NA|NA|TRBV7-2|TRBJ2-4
TGTGCCAGCAGCTTACAGGCACAGGCCTTCTCAAACATTCAGTACTTC
CASSLQAQAFSNIQYF
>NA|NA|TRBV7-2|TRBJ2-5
TGTGCCAGCAGCTTAAGAGGGGGTCCCACCCCAGAGACCCAGTACTTC
CASSLRGGPTPETQYF
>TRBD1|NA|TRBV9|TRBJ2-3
TGTGCCAGCAGCGTAGAGGGGGGAGGGACAGGGACCACAGATACGCAGTATTTT
CASSVEGGGTGTTDTQYF
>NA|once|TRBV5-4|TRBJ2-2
TGTGCCAGCAGTTGGACCCAGGGAGGCACCGGGGAGCTGTTTTTT
CASSWTQGGTGELFF
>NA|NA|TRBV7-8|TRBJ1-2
TGTGCCAGCAGCCCCAGGGTTTCTAACTATGGCTACACCTTC
CASSPRVSNYGYTF
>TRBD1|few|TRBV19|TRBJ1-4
TGTGCCAGTAGTACCGGGACAGGGGCCGCAACTAATGAAAAACTGTTTTTT
CASSTGTGAATNEKLFF
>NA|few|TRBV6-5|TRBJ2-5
TGTGCCAGCAGTAAGGGGCGCGGGAAAGAGACCCAGTACTTC
CASSKGRGKETQYF
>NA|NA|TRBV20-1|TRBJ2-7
TGCAGTGCCCAGATATACGAGCAGTACTTC
CSAQIYEQYF
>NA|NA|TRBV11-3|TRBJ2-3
TGTGCCAGCAGCTCGACCGGGTCTACGGGCACAGATACGCAGTATTTT
CASSSTGSTGTDTQYF
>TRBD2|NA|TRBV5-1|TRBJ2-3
TGCGCCAGCAGCGCCTTCCTCAAGGCGGGAGCTGATCCAGATACGCAGTATTTT
CASSAFLKAGADPDTQYF
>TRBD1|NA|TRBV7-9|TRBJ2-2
TGTTCCAGCAGCTTACAGGGGGCGAGCACCGGGGAGCTGTTTTTT
CSSSLQGASTGELFF
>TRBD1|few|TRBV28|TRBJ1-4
TGTGCCAGCAGTTTCTCCGGGACAGGGGCTGAAAAACTGTTTTTT
CASSFSGTGAEKLFF
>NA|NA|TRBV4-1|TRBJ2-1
TGTGCCAGCAGCCAATCCCGGGACTACAATGAGCAGTTCTTC
CASSQSRDYNEQFF
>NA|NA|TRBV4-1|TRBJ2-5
TGCGCCAGCAGCCGGGGTAGGGCGGGTGGAGAGACCCAGTACTTC
CASSRGRAGGETQYF
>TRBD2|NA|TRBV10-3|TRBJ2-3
TGTGCCATCAGTGAGTCGAATTCCCGGGGACTAGTCGGTACGCAGTATTTT
CAISESNSRGLVGTQYF
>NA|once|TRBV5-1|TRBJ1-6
TGCGCCAGCAGCTTGGAGATAGTGCGTTCACCCCTCCACTTT
CASSLEIVRSPLHF
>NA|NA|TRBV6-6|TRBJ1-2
TGTGCCAGCAGTTACTCGAAACAGGGAGGGGATGGCTACACCTTC
CASSYSKQGGDGYTF
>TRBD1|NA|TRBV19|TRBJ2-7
TGTGCCAGTAGTTCCGGACAGGCCGTTTTAGACTACGAGCAGTACTTC
CASSSGQAVLDYEQYF
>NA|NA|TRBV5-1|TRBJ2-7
TGCGCCAGCAGCCCCCCGGGGTACGAGCAGTACTTC
CASSPPGYEQYF
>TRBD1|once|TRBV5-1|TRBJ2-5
TGCGCCAGCAGCTTGGGACAGGGAGAGACCCAGTACTTC
CASSLGQGETQYF
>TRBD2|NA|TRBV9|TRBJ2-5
TGTGCCAGCAGCACCGAAGCGGGAGTCCGTGAGACCCAGTACTTC
CASSTEAGVRETQYF
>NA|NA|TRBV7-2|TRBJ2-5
TGTGCCAGCAGCTTAGGGACACAAGAGACCCAGTACTTC
CASSLGTQETQYF
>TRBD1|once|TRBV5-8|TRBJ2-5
TGTGCCAGCAGCTTGGCCAGAGGACAGGGGGCCTCGGGAGAGACCCAGTACTTC
CASSLARGQGASGETQYF
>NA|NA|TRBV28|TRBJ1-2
TGTGCCAGCAGTTCCCTGGGCAGGGCTGGCTACACCTTC
CASSSLGRAGYTF
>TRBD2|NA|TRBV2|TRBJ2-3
TGTGCCAGCAGTGCGGGAGCGGGAGCGGCAGATACGCAGTATTTT
CASSAGAGAADTQYF
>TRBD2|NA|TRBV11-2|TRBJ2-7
TGTGCCAGCTACCAATCCGGGACTAGCGGCTACGAGCAGTACTTC
CASYQSGTSGYEQYF
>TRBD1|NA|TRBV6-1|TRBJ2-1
TGTGCCAGCAGTGAACGTTCCGGGACAGGGGTCTACAATGAGCAGTTCTTC
CASSERSGTGVYNEQFF
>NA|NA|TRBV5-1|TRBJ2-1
TGCGCCAGCAGCTTGTCCACACGTCGGACTAATGAGCAGTTCTTC
CASSLSTRRTNEQFF
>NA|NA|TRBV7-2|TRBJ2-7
TGTGCCAGCAGCCGACGAGGGGGGGTCTACGAGCAGTACTTC
CASSRRGGVYEQYF
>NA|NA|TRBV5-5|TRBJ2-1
TGTGCCAGCAGCTCCCAGGGCCCCCATGAGCAGTTCTTC
CASSSQGPHEQFF
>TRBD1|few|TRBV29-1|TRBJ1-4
TGCAGCGCCCAGACAGGGGCGGCGGAAAAACTGTTTTTT
CSAQTGAAEKLFF
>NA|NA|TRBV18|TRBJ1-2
TGTGCCAGCTCACCACCTTCAAGGGAGGATAGGGGCTACACCTTC
CASSPPSREDRGYTF
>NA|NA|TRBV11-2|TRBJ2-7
TGTGCCAGCAGCGTGAGGGTTGGCGAGCAGTACTTC
CASSVRVGEQYF
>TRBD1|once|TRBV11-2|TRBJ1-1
TGTGCCAGCAGCTTCCCGACAGGGGGAGTAGAGAACACTGAAGCTTTCTTT
CASSFPTGGVENTEAFF